The sequence of this TCR beta chain was determined in a study of shared clonotypes between healthy human individuals (dated by TCRdb to the early 2020s). Regarding the study in general: A couple of women and a few men aged 18 to 49 years were included in the cohort. For each donor, three plates each were used for CD4 naive and CD4 memory, two plates were used for CD8 naive, and one plate was used for CD8 memory. To estimate repertoire size and how much clonotype sharing occurs between individuals, the study deeply sequenced the blood TCR repertoires of several healthy adults. Different laboratories and diverse techniques were used to prepare libraries and sequence TCR repertoires, to increase sequencing depth and limit assay-specific biases. Per donor, leukapheresis produced somewhere between about 0.94 and 10 billion PBMCs.

The donors were healthy, HIV-negative adults who had no recently reported acute infections or vaccinations. Only Caucasian adults living in Nashville, Tennessee, USA were represented among the donors. CD4+ T cells were enriched through magnetic negative selection, after which naive cells were positively selected on CD45RA and the remaining negative fraction served as the memory subset. Blood was collected by leukapheresis, and PBMCs were isolated by Ficoll-Histopaque density gradient centrifugation and then cryopreserved in liquid nitrogen vapor phase. Purity and quantity of every magnetically sorted T cell population were checked by analytical flow cytometry. Each sorted fraction had its genomic DNA isolated and then quantified by UV absorbance on a Nanodrop 2000c. A note on this clone: The antigen it recognizes is unknown. Base-call qualities are not available, and no considerably larger clone is one nucleotide away.

V loses 4 bases of germline sequence and J loses 6 bases, and the interval between the two ends is 10 bases. According to the germline V gene (reference sequence), CDR1 reads SGHKS and CDR2 reads YYEKEE. The CDR3 runs 13 residues from the cysteine to the phenylalanine. Just the 39-base CDR3 DNA is kept, in frame starting at base 1. TCR CDR3 regions were amplified from genomic DNA by multiplex PCR using the deep immunoSEQ assay. Extracted genomic DNA from each cell subset was spread evenly across all wells of several immunoSEQ 96-well plates, with each plate serving as a replicate. For sorted subsets, 150 to 250 ng genomic DNA, equal to 30,000 to 35,000 T cell genomes, was loaded into each replicate PCR. Purified libraries were quantified with a Qubit 3.0 fluorometer, sized on a Bioanalyzer 2100, and re-quantified with the KAPA Library Quantification kit. Each immunoSEQ 96-well plate was sequenced on its own single-read 150-cycle Illumina NextSeq 550 flow cell. In the authors' own workflow: The immunoSEQ output contained only junctional sequences without quality scores, so filtering could not match that applied to full-length reads. To assign V/J genes and CDR3, sequences were annotated using PyIR, a Python wrapper for IgBLAST v1.9, with IMGT germline references. Reads were removed for weak V/J assignments (E-value above 1e-6), missing CDR3, stop codons, out-of-frame junctions, or ambiguous translated residues. V3J clonotypes were defined by identical inferred V gene, J gene, and CDR3 amino acid sequence. Percentage overlap between repertoires was computed as shared unique clonotypes divided by the size of the smaller repertoire. Richness of each repertoire was evaluated using RTK rarefaction, the Chao1 estimator, and Recon v2.1 estimates of unobserved clonotypes. Generation probabilities were computed with OLGA for all TCRbeta clonotypes obtained by the gDNA method from a few donors. The table comes from immuneACCESS by way of TCRdb, which keeps in-frame sequences with V and J called. Part of the clones is missing from these tables; in studies checked, under half for an unresolved V gene and the rest for unknown reasons. The DNA was the basis for D and trimming; V, J and clone size are from that table. This sample is represented by roughly 1,000,000 clones; approximately 80% of them were singletons. Roughly 0.61% of the sample is held by the ten biggest clonotypes.

Overall study results and their limits: Rarefaction of sorted-subset datasets indicated incomplete sequencing despite the large sequencing depth. Only blood was sampled, and tissue TCR repertoires likely differ from those in blood. Approximately 5% of naive CD4, approximately 3.7% of naive CD8, about 2.1% of memory CD4, and about 0.4% of memory CD8 clonotypes were shared across four donors. Naive subsets generally had larger estimated clonotype richness than memory subsets. Higher generation probabilities were observed for clonotypes shared by all four sorted-subset donors than for non-shared clonotypes. The small number of donors limited the genetic and exposure-history diversity represented. Based on pairwise subsampling, the degree of clonotype sharing among donors was expected to be affected by sequencing depth.

The rearranged segments are TRBV5-5 and TRBJ2-2; perhaps TRBD2 is the D gene, with 5 bases matching. This clonotype originated in a young man in good health. Some clones in this sample may be carry-over from other donors' samples. Sequenced: memory CD4+ T cells from PBMCs. Explained via the paper, the cell subset or site label denotes: CD45RA-negative fraction. The DNA sequence is given as TGTGCCAGCAGCGCAAGGGAGTCCGGGGAGCTGTTTTTT. This encodes CASSARESGELFF.